This T cell receptor (beta chain) originates from a study of blood T cell repertoires in COVID-19. Original analysis: Amplification of reference gene primers provided the estimated nucleated cell counts. The repertoire was sequenced with immunoSEQ multiplex PCR; TCRdb's copy has only in-frame clones and lacks some. That table is the source of V, J and clone size, and D and trimming were worked out from the DNA. The data contain fewer than 75,000 clones, more than 70% of them singletons. The CDR3 contains 14 residues. V was cut by 0 bases and J by 7 bases, with 11 bases left in between. Germline assignment: CDR1 SGHRS and CDR2 YFSETQ.

Sequenced sample: peripheral blood. This TCR was sampled from a man between 70 and 80 years old with acute or convalescent COVID-19. The chain recombines TRBV5-1 with TRBJ1-5; no clear D. In DNA, the CDR3 is TGCGCCAGCAGCTTGGACAGCCCGAAGCAGCCCCAGCATTTT. Its translation: CASSLDSPKQPQHF.